This TCR beta chain was documented in a study of CDR3 diversity in severe acne (dated by TCRdb to about 2019). A word on this clonotype: Its specific antigen is unknown. The sample holds no much larger clone one base away, and base qualities are not on file.

The CDR3 sequence holds 13 residues, the cysteine and phenylalanine included. CDR3 DNA is the only sequence kept; it has 39 bases, read in frame from the first base. CDR1 and CDR2, looked up from the germline V gene (reference sequence), are DFQATT and SNEGSKA. The germline V end is reduced by 6 bases and the J end by 3 bases; junction bases left unmatched: 5. Receptor amplification or capture employed PCR. The reads were generated on an Illumina HiSeq 2000. In TCRdb, the public reads were trimmed at Q25 with fastp and aligned with MiXCR, with productive beta chains retained. Each entry merges the rows of one CDR3 protein and shows their most common DNA and genes. For this sample there are approximately 80,000 distinct CDR3 sequences; 51% appear just once. The ten most abundant clones make up roughly an eighth of the sample.

Sequenced: blood. This TCR derives from a male donor in good health, without acne. Rearrangement joined TRBV20-1 to TRBJ2-7, with TRBD1 matching 10 junction bases. For the CDR3, the sequence is CSARQGAHYEQYF. Read as DNA, the sequence is TGCAGTGCAAGACAGGGGGCCCACTACGAGCAGTACTTC.